These T cell receptor beta chains were read from a single sample in a study of blood T cell repertoires in COVID-19. TCRdb's copy holds only in-frame clones and misses some; the assay was immunoSEQ multiplex PCR. The data show 190,000 or so clones, 90% to 95% seen once. Material: peripheral blood. The receptors originated from a man in his thirties or forties with COVID-19, enrolled during active disease. Both conserved end residues are trimmed from each CDR3. Fields, in order: CDR3 protein, V gene, clone size, J gene. Size values are once, few and many counts, or a class for expanded clones, and some rows have none.

ASSQDYLASGGPQQF | TRBV4-2 | NA | TRBJ2-1
ASSSLGSGGNEQF | TRBV5-1 | NA | TRBJ2-1
ASSSTGQDYGYT | TRBV4-1 | NA | TRBJ1-2
ASSDRGHEQF | TRBV7-9 | NA | TRBJ2-1
ASSNWGLTEAF | TRBV19 | NA | TRBJ1-1
ASSANAVVVPTEAF | TRBV4-1 | NA | TRBJ1-1
ASSLPSGDEQY | TRBV27 | NA | TRBJ2-7
ASSAGTAYGYT | TRBV5-1 | NA | TRBJ1-2
ASSLDSGGAFRADTQY | TRBV7-2 | NA | TRBJ2-3
ASSQVSASSYEQY | TRBV4-2 | NA | TRBJ2-7
ASSKSRVSIGF | TRBV11-2 | once | TRBJ1-1
ASSLAGQGRNEQF | TRBV5-6 | NA | TRBJ2-1
ASTPGTGMGNTEAF | TRBV7-9 | NA | TRBJ1-1
ASSDQGVVQPQH | TRBV6-4 | NA | TRBJ1-5
ASSGRGDGGNTIY | TRBV9 | once | TRBJ1-3
ASSPRNSGGPKYNEQF | TRBV9 | NA | TRBJ2-1
ASSLSAGLAGGFETQY | TRBV27 | NA | TRBJ2-5
AISEFGDYISGANVLT | TRBV10-3 | NA | TRBJ2-6
SASGGENQPQH | TRBV20-1 | NA | TRBJ1-5
ASSQTGSSLH | TRBV3-1/TRBV3-2 | NA | TRBJ1-6